The clone carrying this T cell receptor (beta chain) was seen a few times. Germline V gives CDR1 MGHDK, CDR2 SYGVNS. V lost 6 bases and J 0 bases, leaving 8 bases between the germline ends. This CDR3 is 13 amino acids long. The data were taken from a study of T-cell reconstitution after alpha-beta-depleted transplantation in children. A library of TCRbeta sequences, prepared with unique molecular identifiers, was generated. TCRdb re-derived calls from the PCR reads in MiXCR, one entry per CDR3 protein. Of a few hundred thousand distinct CDR3 sequences listed, 9.7% were seen once; the top ten hold about 5.4%.

The gene calls are TRBV25-1 and TRBJ1-1; D is unresolved. This TCR was sampled from a human donor who donated a stem cell graft to a child with SCID. Material: PBMCs from the stem cell graft donor, obtained from the stem cell graft. The CDR3 loop reads CASREDLNTEAFF. CDR3 coding DNA: TGTGCCAGCAGAGAGGATCTGAACACTGAAGCTTTCTTT.